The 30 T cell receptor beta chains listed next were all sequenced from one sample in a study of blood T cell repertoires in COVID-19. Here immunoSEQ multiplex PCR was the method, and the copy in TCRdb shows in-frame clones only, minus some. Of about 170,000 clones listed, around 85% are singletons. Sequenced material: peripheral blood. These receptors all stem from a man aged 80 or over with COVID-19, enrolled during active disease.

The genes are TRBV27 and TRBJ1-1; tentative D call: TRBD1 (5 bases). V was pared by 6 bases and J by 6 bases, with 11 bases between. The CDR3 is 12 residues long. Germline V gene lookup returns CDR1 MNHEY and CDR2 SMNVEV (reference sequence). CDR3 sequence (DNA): TGTGCCAGCAGAAGGGGAGGTGCTGAAGCTTTCTTT. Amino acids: CASRRGGAEAFF.

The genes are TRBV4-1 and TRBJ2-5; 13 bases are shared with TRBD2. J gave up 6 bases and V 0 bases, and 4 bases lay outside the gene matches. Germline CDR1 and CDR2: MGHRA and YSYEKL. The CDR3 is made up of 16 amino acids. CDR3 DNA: TGCGCCAGCAGCCAAGAGACTAGCGGGGGGAGGAAGACCCAGTACTTC. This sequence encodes CASSQETSGGRKTQYF.

Written as DNA, the CDR3 is TGCGCCAGCAGCTGGGGACAGGGGCGTTTCCAAGAGACCCAGTACTTC. It codes for CASSWGQGRFQETQYF. The V call is TRBV5-1, the J call TRBJ2-5; 10 bases match TRBD1. Trimming took 3 bases from V and 1 from J; bases not matched to a gene: 6. Germline V gene sequence: CDR1 SGHRS, CDR2 YFSETQ. The CDR3 has 16 amino acids.

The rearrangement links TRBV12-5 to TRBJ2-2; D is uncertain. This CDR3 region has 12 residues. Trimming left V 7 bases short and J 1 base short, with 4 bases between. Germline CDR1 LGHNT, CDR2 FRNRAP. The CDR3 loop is CASALNTGELFF. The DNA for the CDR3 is TGTGCTAGTGCCCTGAACACCGGGGAGCTGTTTTTT.

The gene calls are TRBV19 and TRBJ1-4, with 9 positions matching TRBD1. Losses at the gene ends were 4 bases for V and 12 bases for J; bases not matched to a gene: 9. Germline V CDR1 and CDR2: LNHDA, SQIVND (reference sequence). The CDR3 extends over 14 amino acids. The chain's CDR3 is CASSTEGQGGELFF. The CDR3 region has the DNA TGTGCCAGTAGTACCGAGGGACAGGGTGGGGAACTGTTTTTT. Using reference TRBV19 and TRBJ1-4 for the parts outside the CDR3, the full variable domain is DGGITQSPKYLFRKEGQNVTLSCEQNLNHDAMYWYRQDPGQGLRLIYYSQIVNDFQKGDIAEGYSVSREKKESFPLTVTSAQKNPTAFYLCASSTEGQGGELFFGSGTQLSVL.

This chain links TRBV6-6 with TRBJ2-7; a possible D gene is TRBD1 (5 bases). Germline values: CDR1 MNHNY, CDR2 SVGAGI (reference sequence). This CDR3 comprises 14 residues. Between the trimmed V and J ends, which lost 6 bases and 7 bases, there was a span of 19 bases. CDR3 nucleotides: TGTGCCAGCAGCTCAGGGTGGACCCTTGAAGAGCAGTACTTC. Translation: CASSSGWTLEEQYF.

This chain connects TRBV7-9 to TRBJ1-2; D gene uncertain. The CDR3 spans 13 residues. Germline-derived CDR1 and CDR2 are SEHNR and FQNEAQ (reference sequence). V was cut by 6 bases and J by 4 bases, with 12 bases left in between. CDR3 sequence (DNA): TGTGCCAGCAGTCCAGCCGGGATCTATGGCTACACCTTC. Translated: CASSPAGIYGYTF.

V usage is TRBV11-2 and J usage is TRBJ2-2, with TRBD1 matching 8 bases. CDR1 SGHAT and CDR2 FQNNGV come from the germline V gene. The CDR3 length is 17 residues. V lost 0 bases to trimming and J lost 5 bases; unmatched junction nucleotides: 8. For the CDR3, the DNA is TGTGCCAGCAGCTTAGAACTAGGGCACAGGGGGACCGGGGAGCTGTTTTTT. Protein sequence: CASSLELGHRGTGELFF.

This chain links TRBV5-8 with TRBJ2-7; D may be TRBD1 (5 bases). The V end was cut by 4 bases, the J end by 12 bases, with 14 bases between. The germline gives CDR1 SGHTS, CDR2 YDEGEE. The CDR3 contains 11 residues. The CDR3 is CASSTHRYAYF. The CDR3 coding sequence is TGTGCCAGCAGCACCCACAGGTATGCGTACTTC. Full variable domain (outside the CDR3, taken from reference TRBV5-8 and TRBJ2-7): EAGVTQSPTHLIKTRGQQATLRCSPISGHTSVYWYQQALGLGLQFLLWYDEGEERNRGNFPPRFSGRQFPNYSSELNVNALELEDSALYLCASSTHRYAYFGPGTRLTVT.

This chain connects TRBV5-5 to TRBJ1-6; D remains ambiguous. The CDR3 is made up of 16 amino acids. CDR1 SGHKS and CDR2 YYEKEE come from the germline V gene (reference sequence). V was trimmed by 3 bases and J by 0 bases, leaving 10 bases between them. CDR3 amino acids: CASSSEAFSYNSPLHF. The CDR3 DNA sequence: TGTGCCAGCAGCTCTGAGGCCTTCTCCTATAATTCACCCCTCCACTTT.

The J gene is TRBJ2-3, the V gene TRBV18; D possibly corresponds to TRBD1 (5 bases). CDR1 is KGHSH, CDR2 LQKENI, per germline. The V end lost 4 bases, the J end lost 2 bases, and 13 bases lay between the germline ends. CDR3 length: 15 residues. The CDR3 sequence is CASSLQGTFTDTQYF. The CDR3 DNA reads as TGTGCCAGCTCACTCCAGGGAACGTTCACAGATACGCAGTATTTT.

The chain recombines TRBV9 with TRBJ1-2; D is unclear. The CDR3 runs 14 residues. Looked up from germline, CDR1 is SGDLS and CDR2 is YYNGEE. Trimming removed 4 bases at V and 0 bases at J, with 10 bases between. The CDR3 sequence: CASSPFGTNYGYTF. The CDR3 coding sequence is TGTGCCAGCAGCCCCTTCGGGACTAACTATGGCTACACCTTC. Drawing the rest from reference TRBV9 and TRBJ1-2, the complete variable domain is DSGVTQTPKHLITATGQRVTLRCSPRSGDLSVYWYQQSLDQGLQFLIQYYNGEERAKGNILERFSAQQFPDLHSELNLSSLELGDSALYFCASSPFGTNYGYTFGSGTRLTVV.

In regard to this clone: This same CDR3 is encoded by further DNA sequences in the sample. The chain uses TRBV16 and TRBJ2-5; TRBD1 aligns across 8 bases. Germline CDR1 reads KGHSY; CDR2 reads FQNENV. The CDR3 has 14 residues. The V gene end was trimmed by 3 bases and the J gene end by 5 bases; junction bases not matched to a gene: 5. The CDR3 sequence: CASSQSRGQETQYF. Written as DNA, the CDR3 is TGTGCCAGCAGCCAGTCCAGGGGGCAGGAGACCCAGTACTTC.

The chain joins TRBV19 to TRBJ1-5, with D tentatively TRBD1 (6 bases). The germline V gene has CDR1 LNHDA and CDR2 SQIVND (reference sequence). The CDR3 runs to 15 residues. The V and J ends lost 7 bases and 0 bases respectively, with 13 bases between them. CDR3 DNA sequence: TGTGCCAGTAAGCGGACAGTGGATAGCAATCAGCCCCAGCATTTT. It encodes CASKRTVDSNQPQHF.

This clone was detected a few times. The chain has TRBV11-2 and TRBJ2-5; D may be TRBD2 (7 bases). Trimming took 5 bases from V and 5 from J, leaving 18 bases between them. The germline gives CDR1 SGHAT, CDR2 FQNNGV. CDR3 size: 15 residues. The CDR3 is CASSPRGGTAETQYF. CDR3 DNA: TGTGCCAGCAGCCCTAGGGGGGGCACTGCGGAGACCCAGTACTTC. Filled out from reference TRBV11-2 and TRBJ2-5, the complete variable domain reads EAGVAQSPRYKIIEKRQSVAFWCNPISGHATLYWYQQILGQGPKLLIQFQNNGVVDDSQLPKDRFSAERLKGVDSTLKIQPAKLEDSAVYLCASSPRGGTAETQYFGPGTRLLVL.

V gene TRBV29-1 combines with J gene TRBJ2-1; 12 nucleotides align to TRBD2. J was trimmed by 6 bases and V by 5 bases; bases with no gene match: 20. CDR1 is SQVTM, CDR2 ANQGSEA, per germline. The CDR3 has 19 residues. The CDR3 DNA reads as TGCAGCGTTTTGTTGGGTGCGGCTAGCGGGGGGGCAGGGGCCAATGAGCAGTTCTTC. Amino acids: CSVLLGAASGGAGANEQFF.

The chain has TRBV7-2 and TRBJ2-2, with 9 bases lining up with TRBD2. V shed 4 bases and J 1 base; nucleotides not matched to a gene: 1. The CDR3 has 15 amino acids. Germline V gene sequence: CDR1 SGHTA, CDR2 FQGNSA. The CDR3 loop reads CASSSTSGNTGELFF. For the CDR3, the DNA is TGTGCCAGCAGCTCGACTAGCGGGAACACCGGGGAGCTGTTTTTT.

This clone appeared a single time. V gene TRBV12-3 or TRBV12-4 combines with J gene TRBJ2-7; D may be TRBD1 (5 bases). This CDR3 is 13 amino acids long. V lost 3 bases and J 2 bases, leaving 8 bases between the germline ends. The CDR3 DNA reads TGTGCCAGCAGTTTCAGGGCCGCCTACGAGCAGTACTTC. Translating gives CASSFRAAYEQYF.

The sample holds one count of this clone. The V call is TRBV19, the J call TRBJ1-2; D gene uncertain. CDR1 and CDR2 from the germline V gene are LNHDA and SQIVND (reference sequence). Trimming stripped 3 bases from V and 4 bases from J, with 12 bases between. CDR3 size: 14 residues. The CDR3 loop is CASSISDNSYGYTF. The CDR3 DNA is TGTGCCAGTAGTATCTCCGACAATAGCTATGGCTACACCTTC. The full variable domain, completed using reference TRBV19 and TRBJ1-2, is DGGITQSPKYLFRKEGQNVTLSCEQNLNHDAMYWYRQDPGQGLRLIYYSQIVNDFQKGDIAEGYSVSREKKESFPLTVTSAQKNPTAFYLCASSISDNSYGYTFGSGTRLTVV.

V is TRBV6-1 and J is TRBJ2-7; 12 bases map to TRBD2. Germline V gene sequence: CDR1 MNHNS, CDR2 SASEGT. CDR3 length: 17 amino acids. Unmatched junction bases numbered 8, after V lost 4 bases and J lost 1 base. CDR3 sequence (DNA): TGTGCCAGCAGTGTAACTAGCGGGGGGTTTACTTCCTACGAGCAGTACTTC. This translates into CASSVTSGGFTSYEQYF.

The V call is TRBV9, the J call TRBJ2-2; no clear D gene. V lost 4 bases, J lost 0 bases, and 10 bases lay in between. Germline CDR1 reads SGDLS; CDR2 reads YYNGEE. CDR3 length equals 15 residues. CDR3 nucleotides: TGTGCCAGCAGCCCCACAGTTGCGAACACCGGGGAGCTGTTTTTT. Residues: CASSPTVANTGELFF.

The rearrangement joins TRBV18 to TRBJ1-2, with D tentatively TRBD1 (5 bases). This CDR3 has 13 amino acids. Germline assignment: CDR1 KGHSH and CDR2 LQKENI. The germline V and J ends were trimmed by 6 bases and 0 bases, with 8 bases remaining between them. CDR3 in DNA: TGTGCCAGCTCGACGGACACTAACTATGGCTACACCTTC. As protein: CASSTDTNYGYTF.

The CDR3 region has the DNA TGTGCCAGCAGCCCTGGACAGGACTCCGAGCAGTACTTC. Encoded protein: CASSPGQDSEQYF. The chain joins TRBV7-9 to TRBJ2-7, with 7 nucleotides matching TRBD1. J gave up 6 bases and V 5 bases, and 7 bases lay outside the gene matches. CDR1 SEHNR and CDR2 FQNEAQ come from the germline V gene (reference sequence). The CDR3 is made up of 13 amino acids.

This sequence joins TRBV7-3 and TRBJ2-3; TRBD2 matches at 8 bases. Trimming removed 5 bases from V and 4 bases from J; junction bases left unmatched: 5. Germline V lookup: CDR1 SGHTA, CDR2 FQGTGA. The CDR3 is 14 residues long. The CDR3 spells CASSPGGASDTQYF. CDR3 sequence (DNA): TGTGCCAGCAGCCCCGGGGGGGCCTCAGATACGCAGTATTTT.

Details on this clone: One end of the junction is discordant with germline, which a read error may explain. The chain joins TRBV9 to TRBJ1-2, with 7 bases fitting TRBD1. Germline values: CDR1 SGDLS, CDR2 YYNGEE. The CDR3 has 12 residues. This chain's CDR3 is CASSTRDSPFHF. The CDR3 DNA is TGTGCCAGCAGCACCCGGGACAGCCCCTTCCACTTC.

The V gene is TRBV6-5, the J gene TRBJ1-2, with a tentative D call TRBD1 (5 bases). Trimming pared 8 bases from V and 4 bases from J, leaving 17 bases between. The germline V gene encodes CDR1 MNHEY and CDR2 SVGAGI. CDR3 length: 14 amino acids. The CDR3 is CASRVAGRAYGYTF. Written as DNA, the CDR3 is TGTGCCAGCCGAGTGGCAGGGAGGGCCTATGGCTACACCTTC.

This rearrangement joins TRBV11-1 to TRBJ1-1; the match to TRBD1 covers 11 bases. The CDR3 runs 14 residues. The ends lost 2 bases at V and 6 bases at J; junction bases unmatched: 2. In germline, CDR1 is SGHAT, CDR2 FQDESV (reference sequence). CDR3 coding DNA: TGTGCCAGCAGCTTAACGGGACAGGGGGCTGAAGCTTTCTTT. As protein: CASSLTGQGAEAFF.

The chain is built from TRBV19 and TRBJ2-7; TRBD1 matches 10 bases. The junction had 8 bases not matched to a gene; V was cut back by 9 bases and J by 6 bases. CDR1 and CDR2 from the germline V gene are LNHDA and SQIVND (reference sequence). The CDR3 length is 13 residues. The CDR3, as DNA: TGTGCCAGCAGCGGGACAGGGGTTGGCGAGCAGTACTTC. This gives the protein CASSGTGVGEQYF.

The CDR3 nucleotides read TGCGCCAGCAGTGCGACAGGACAAGAGACCCAGTACTTC. Translating gives CASSATGQETQYF. This chain links TRBV5-1 with TRBJ2-5, with a weak D call TRBD1 (6 bases). This CDR3 region has 13 residues. V lost 5 bases and J lost 2, with 10 bases in between. Germline assignment: CDR1 SGHRS and CDR2 YFSETQ.

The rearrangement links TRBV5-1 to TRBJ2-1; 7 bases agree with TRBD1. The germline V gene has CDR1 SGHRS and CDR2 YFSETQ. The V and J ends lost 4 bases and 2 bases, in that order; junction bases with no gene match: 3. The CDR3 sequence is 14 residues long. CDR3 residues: CASSQGTAYNEQFF. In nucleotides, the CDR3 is TGCGCCAGCAGCCAAGGGACAGCCTACAATGAGCAGTTCTTC.